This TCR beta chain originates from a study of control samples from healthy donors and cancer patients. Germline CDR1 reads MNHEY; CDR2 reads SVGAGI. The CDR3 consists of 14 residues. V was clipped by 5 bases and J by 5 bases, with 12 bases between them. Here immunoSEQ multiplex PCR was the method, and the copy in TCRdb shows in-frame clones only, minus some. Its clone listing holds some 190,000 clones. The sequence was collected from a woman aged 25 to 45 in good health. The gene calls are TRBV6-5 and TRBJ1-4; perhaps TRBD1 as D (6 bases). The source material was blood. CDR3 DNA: TGTGCCAGCAGTCGCGACAGGTTAAATGAAAAACTGTTTTTT. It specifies CASSRDRLNEKLFF.